This T cell receptor (beta chain) derives from a study of sequential checkpoint blockade in melanoma. The protocol was immunoSEQ multiplex PCR, while the TCRdb copy is restricted to in-frame clones and leaves out a portion. The table shows about 5,300 clones, with 70% to 80% occurring only once. Specified treatment: randomized to nivolumab then ipilimumab (arm A) or the reverse (arm B). The V gene's germline CDR1 is MNHNY and CDR2 SVGAGI (reference sequence). V lost 6 bases to trimming and J lost 2 bases; unmatched junction nucleotides: 8. The CDR3 spans 15 residues. The receptor was isolated from a human donor with melanoma. The sample was CD8+ T cells sorted from blood (inferred from file names), taken from a patient given nivolumab and ipilimumab in sequence. The chain couples TRBV6-6 to TRBJ2-7, with 9 nucleotides matching TRBD1. The DNA for the CDR3 is TGTGCCAGCAGATTACCGGGACAGGGAGCCTACGAGCAGTACTTC. Translation: CASRLPGQGAYEQYF.